A few counts support the clone carrying this T cell receptor beta chain. This sample was included in a study of response to subunit inactivated influenza vaccine. TCRdb re-derived calls from the RT-PCR reads in MiXCR, one entry per CDR3 protein. The sample carries about 800,000 distinct CDR3 sequences, 20% to 25% recorded once. V lost 5 bases, J lost 3 bases, and 14 bases lay in between. In germline, CDR1 is MNHEY, CDR2 SVGEGT. There are 15 residues in the CDR3. The chain has TRBV6-2 or TRBV6-3 and TRBJ2-1, with a weak D call TRBD2 (6 bases). This specimen was PBMCs from blood, taken more than 4 days after vaccination. The TCR originated in a man in his fifties or sixties who received an inactivated influenza vaccine. Here the CDR3 reads CASSNPGLVYNEQFF. The CDR3 coding sequence is TGTGCCAGCAGTAACCCGGGACTTGTCTACAATGAGCAGTTCTTC.